This is a list of T cell receptor beta chains from one sample in a study of shared clonotypes between healthy human individuals. Sequencing was performed with immunoSEQ multiplex PCR; in TCRdb, only in-frame clones are kept and a portion is missing. The sample yields roughly 500,000 clones, about 79% seen once. What was sequenced was PBMCs. The receptors originated from a woman between 35 and 50 years old in good health. Some clones in this sample may be carry-over from other donors' samples. Both conserved end residues are part of each CDR3. A D gene is named only where the DNA matches it firmly. Size is omitted from some rows. Given values are once, few, many or a class for expanded clones.

clone size	D gene	V gene	J gene	CDR3 DNA	CDR3 protein
-	-	TRBV6-1	TRBJ1-1	TGTGCCAGCAGTGAAGGGAGAGAATTGAACACTGAAGCTTTCTTT	CASSEGRELNTEAFF
-	-	TRBV5-1	TRBJ2-5	TGCGCCAGCAGCCCGGACGGAGGGGCTGGGGAGACCCAGTACTTC	CASSPDGGAGETQYF
-	TRBD2	TRBV7-8	TRBJ2-1	TGTGCCAGCAGCTCCCGGACTAGCGGACTCTCCTACAATGAGCAGTTCTTC	CASSSRTSGLSYNEQFF
-	TRBD2	TRBV25-1	TRBJ2-2	TGTGCCAGCAGTCGTCTAGCGGCAAACACCGGGGAGCTGTTTTTT	CASSRLAANTGELFF
-	-	TRBV7-2	TRBJ1-5	TGTGCCAGCAGCTTAGCGCTAGCAGGTCAGCCCCAGCATTTT	CASSLALAGQPQHF
-	TRBD1	TRBV2	TRBJ1-1	TGTGCCAGCAGTCCCCGACAGGGCATGAACACTGAAGCTTTCTTT	CASSPRQGMNTEAFF
many	-	TRBV28	TRBJ2-2	TGTGCCAGCAAAGACACCGGGGAGCTGTTTTTT	CASKDTGELFF
-	-	TRBV19	TRBJ2-1	TGTGCCAGTAGTAAACAACACAGGGTCAGGAATGAGCAGTTCTTC	CASSKQHRVRNEQFF
-	-	TRBV6-1	TRBJ1-6	TGTGCCAGCAGTGGTCTGGACGGACCGAGCTCCTATAATTCACCCCTCCACTTT	CASSGLDGPSSYNSPLHF
-	TRBD1	TRBV19	TRBJ1-1	TGTGCCAGTAGTCCCATGACAGGGGGGATACCTGAAGCTTTCTTT	CASSPMTGGIPEAFF
-	-	TRBV10-3	TRBJ1-1	TGTGCCATCAGTGAGTCACGGGCCGAGAACACTGAAGCTTTCTTT	CAISESRAENTEAFF
-	-	TRBV28	TRBJ2-2	TGTGCCAGCAGTTTCGGGTTCGCCGGGGAGCTGTTTTTT	CASSFGFAGELFF
-	-	TRBV11-3	TRBJ1-1	TGTGCCAGCAGCTTAACGACGGGCACTGAAGCTTTCTTT	CASSLTTGTEAFF
few	TRBD2	TRBV7-3	TRBJ2-1	TGTGCCAGCAGCTTGGGACTAGCTGCCGATGAGCAGTTCTTC	CASSLGLAADEQFF
-	TRBD2	TRBV10-2	TRBJ2-3	TGCGCCTCCGGGGGGGATACGCAGTATTTT	CASGGDTQYF
-	-	TRBV18	TRBJ2-7	TGTGCCAGCTCACCAGAGGTTCCCCCATCCGAGCAGTACTTC	CASSPEVPPSEQYF
-	-	TRBV18	TRBJ1-5	TGTGCCAGCTCACCATACATAAATAGCAATCAGCCCCAGCATTTT	CASSPYINSNQPQHF
few	TRBD1	TRBV7-6	TRBJ2-3	TGTGCCAGCAGATTGACAGGGACAGATACGCAGTATTTT	CASRLTGTDTQYF
-	-	TRBV2	TRBJ1-4	TGTGCCAGCAACGTGCTATCCGGCGGTGAAAAACTGTTTTTT	CASNVLSGGEKLFF
-	-	TRBV11-2	TRBJ1-2	TGTGCCAGCAGCTTAAACAGGGTAGATGGCTACACCTTC	CASSLNRVDGYTF
few	-	TRBV5-8	TRBJ1-2	TGTGCCTGCGCCCCCGGACAGCCGAACTATGGCTACACCTTC	CACAPGQPNYGYTF
-	-	TRBV25-1	TRBJ2-2	TGTGCCAGCAGTGGTCATCGGGGAAACACCGGGGAGCTGTTTTTT	CASSGHRGNTGELFF
once	TRBD1	TRBV10-1	TRBJ1-1	TGCGCCAGCAGTGAGACAGGGGACACTGAAGCTTTCTTT	CASSETGDTEAFF
few	-	TRBV19	TRBJ2-7	TGTGCCAGTAAGGACAGCTACGAGCAGTACTTC	CASKDSYEQYF
-	-	TRBV6-5	TRBJ2-7	TGTGCCAGCAGTTACGAGCCAGCTCGACCCTACGAGCAGTACTTC	CASSYEPARPYEQYF
few	TRBD1	TRBV29-1	TRBJ2-1	TGCAGCGGGCGCAGACAGGGCTCCTACAATGAGCAGTTCTTC	CSGRRQGSYNEQFF
-	-	TRBV14	TRBJ1-2	TGTGCCAGCAGCCAAGTGCGGGATGGGGGCTACACCTTC	CASSQVRDGGYTF
-	TRBD2	TRBV9	TRBJ2-1	TGTGCCAGCAGCACCCTAGCGGGAGCCGGATACAATGAGCAGTTCTTC	CASSTLAGAGYNEQFF
-	-	TRBV28	TRBJ1-2	TGTGCCAGCAGCGGCACCAGATCGACAACTAACTATGGCTACACCTTC	CASSGTRSTTNYGYTF
-	-	TRBV28	TRBJ1-4	TGTGCCAGCGGGGGCGAAAAACTGTTTTTT	CASGGEKLFF
-	TRBD2	TRBV7-6	TRBJ2-3	TGTGCCAGCAGCTTAACCGGGACTAGCGGGACCGATACGCAGTATTTT	CASSLTGTSGTDTQYF
-	TRBD2	TRBV5-1	TRBJ2-1	TGCGCCAGCGCCTCTGGGGCGGGAGGAAACAATGAGCAGTTCTTC	CASASGAGGNNEQFF
once	-	TRBV6-1	TRBJ2-1	TGTGCCACCGCGTACGGCAATGAGCAGTTCTTC	CATAYGNEQFF
once	-	TRBV7-8	TRBJ1-6	TGTGCCAGCAGCTCAGACAGGAGCTCCTATAATTCACCCCTCCACTTT	CASSSDRSSYNSPLHF
-	-	TRBV29-1	TRBJ1-1	TGCAGCGTTGAACGCAGGGGAGGAACTGAAGCTTTCTTT	CSVERRGGTEAFF
-	TRBD1	TRBV10-3	TRBJ1-3	TGTGCCACAACAGGGGTGTCCGGAAACACCATATATTTT	CATTGVSGNTIYF
-	-	TRBV10-3	TRBJ1-1	TGTGCCACGAGAGGGGGTGGGACTGAAGCTTTCTTT	CATRGGGTEAFF